The 30 T cell receptor beta chains below all came from one sample that was sequenced in a study of blood T cell repertoires in COVID-19 (TCRdb year 2020). Libraries were constructed by the immunoSEQ multiplex PCR assay. TCRdb obtained this table from immuneACCESS and retained in-frame rearrangements with V and J assigned. These tables miss some clones; where compared with another copy, unresolved V genes account for less than half of the shortfall, and the remainder is unexplained. The sample has 300,000 or so clones on record, 65% to 90% of them singletons. Of the sample, roughly 4% falls within the top ten clones. The source material was PBMCs or T cells enriched from blood (not recorded which). The receptors here all came from a woman between 35 and 50 years old with acute COVID-19.

The rearrangement uses TRBV4-3 and TRBJ2-7; D may be TRBD1 (5 bases). The CDR3 sequence is 15 residues long. Germline CDR1 reads LGHNA; CDR2 reads YSLEER. Trimming stripped 0 bases from V and 2 bases from J, with 11 bases between. CDR3 bases: TGCGCCAGCAGCCAAGACAGGGCACTCACCTACGAGCAGTACTTC. This codes for CASSQDRALTYEQYF.

This clone came up once. The chain carries TRBV27 and TRBJ2-7; TRBD2 might be the D (5 bases). This CDR3 region has 15 residues. Germline loops: CDR1 MNHEY, CDR2 SMNVEV (reference sequence). V was shortened by 6 bases and J by 0 bases, with 15 bases between the two germline ends. CDR3 coding DNA: TGTGCCAGCAGAGACATTCGGACTGGCTCCTACGAGCAGTACTTC. Amino acid sequence: CASRDIRTGSYEQYF.

For this clone: A much larger clone lies a single base off, so this may be a read error. This sequence joins TRBV4-3 and TRBJ2-7; maybe TRBD2 (5 bases). Germline CDR1 reads LGHNA; CDR2 reads YSLEER. Between the trimmed V and J ends, which lost 0 bases and 2 bases, there was a span of 5 bases. The CDR3 totals 13 residues. The CDR3 DNA reads TGCGCCAGCAGCCAAGACGGGACCTACGAGCAGTACTTC. It codes for CASSQDGTYEQYF.

This rearrangement joins TRBV28 to TRBJ2-3; the D gene is possibly TRBD1 (6 bases). Between the trimmed V and J ends, which lost 2 bases and 1 base, there was a span of 10 bases. Germline V gives CDR1 MDHEN, CDR2 SYDVKM. The CDR3 is 15 residues long. The CDR3 protein is CASSLLSGGTDTQYF. CDR3 sequence (DNA): TGTGCCAGCAGTTTACTCTCAGGGGGCACAGATACGCAGTATTTT.

The chain has TRBV7-3 and TRBJ2-5, with 8 nucleotides matching TRBD2. CDR1 and CDR2 (germline): SGHTA, FQGTGA. Trimming took 5 bases from V and 1 from J; bases not matched to a gene: 6. This CDR3 is 15 amino acids long. The CDR3 loop is CASSATSEGQETQYF. CDR3 nucleotides: TGTGCCAGCAGCGCGACTAGCGAGGGCCAAGAGACCCAGTACTTC.

The V call is TRBV2, the J call TRBJ1-5; 8 bases agree with TRBD1. CDR3 size: 14 residues. The V gene end was trimmed by 9 bases and the J gene end by 0 bases; junction bases not matched to a gene: 4. Germline V CDR1 and CDR2: SNHLY, FYNNEI. Here the CDR3 reads CARSTGVSNQPQHF. The CDR3 bases are TGTGCCAGGTCGACAGGGGTTAGCAATCAGCCCCAGCATTTT.

V usage is TRBV19 and J usage is TRBJ2-5; D not certain. V was shortened by 6 bases and J by 2 bases, with 10 bases between the two germline ends. The CDR3 covers 13 residues. CDR1 and CDR2 from the germline V gene are LNHDA and SQIVND (reference sequence). CDR3 loop: CASSGSTQETQYF. CDR3 sequence (DNA): TGTGCCAGTAGCGGGTCAACGCAAGAGACCCAGTACTTC. The variable domain in full, with the rest retrieved from reference TRBV19 and TRBJ2-5, is DGGITQSPKYLFRKEGQNVTLSCEQNLNHDAMYWYRQDPGQGLRLIYYSQIVNDFQKGDIAEGYSVSREKKESFPLTVTSAQKNPTAFYLCASSGSTQETQYFGPGTRLLVL.

This chain joins TRBV7-9 and TRBJ2-4; tentative D call: TRBD1 (6 bases). V was trimmed by 4 bases and J by 4 bases, leaving 14 bases between them. The V gene's germline CDR1 is SEHNR and CDR2 FQNEAQ (reference sequence). The CDR3 is made up of 15 amino acids. The CDR3 spells CASSSRGSPKNIQYF. CDR3 bases: TGTGCCAGCAGCTCCAGGGGCTCTCCTAAAAACATTCAGTACTTC.

In DNA, the CDR3 is TGCGCCAGCAGCCTCAGCGGGACTAGTTACCATGAGCAGTTCTTC. It yields the protein CASSLSGTSYHEQFF. This chain connects TRBV4-1 to TRBJ2-1; 8 nucleotides align to TRBD2. V was clipped by 4 bases and J by 8 bases; unmatched bases: 10. The CDR3 is made up of 15 amino acids. Germline V gene data show CDR1 as MGHRA and CDR2 as YSYEKL.

The rearrangement uses TRBV25-1 and TRBJ2-1; 7 bases are a match to TRBD2. The CDR3 sequence is 14 residues long. V lost 6 bases, J lost 8 bases, and 10 bases stayed unmatched. From germline, CDR1 is MGHDK and CDR2 SYGVNS. CDR3 loop: CASSSRAGFDEQFF. DNA of the CDR3: TGTGCCAGCAGCTCCAGAGCGGGGTTCGATGAGCAGTTCTTC.

A few counts support this clone. J is TRBJ1-5 and V is TRBV7-8; TRBD1 is a possible D gene (6 bases). Looked up from germline, CDR1 is SGHVS and CDR2 is FQNEAQ. CDR3 size: 15 residues. V was trimmed by 5 bases and J by 2 bases, leaving 13 bases between them. The CDR3 bases are TGTGCCAGCAGCATACAGGGCGCAGGCAATCAGCCCCAGCATTTT. The encoded protein is CASSIQGAGNQPQHF.

In its sample, this clone was seen a few times. J is TRBJ1-3 and V is TRBV24-1; tentative D call: TRBD1 (6 bases). This CDR3 contains 15 residues. Germline-derived CDR1 and CDR2 are KGHDR and SFDVKD. V was pared by 4 bases and J by 0 bases, with 9 bases between. The CDR3 bases are TGTGCCACCAGTGAGACGGACAGCTCTGGAAACACCATATATTTT. It specifies CATSETDSSGNTIYF.

The chain is built from TRBV5-6 and TRBJ1-2; TRBD1 aligns across 9 bases. The germline gives CDR1 SGHDT, CDR2 YYEEEE. Germline trimming cut 3 bases from V and 4 bases from J; bases unmatched to any gene: 7. The CDR3 contains 15 residues. This CDR3 reads CASSWAGTGSYGYTF. The CDR3 DNA is TGTGCCAGCAGCTGGGCCGGGACAGGGTCCTATGGCTACACCTTC.

The chain links TRBV3-1 (or the pseudogene TRBV3-2) to TRBJ2-7; TRBD2 matches at 8 bases. Germline V lookup: CDR1 LGHDT, CDR2 YNNKEL (reference sequence). Unmatched junction bases numbered 4, after V lost 6 bases and J lost 0 bases. This CDR3 is built from 14 residues. CDR3 amino acids: CASSALAVSYEQYF. CDR3 nucleotide sequence: TGTGCCAGCAGTGCACTAGCGGTCTCCTACGAGCAGTACTTC.

The V call is TRBV19, the J call TRBJ1-6, with 7 nucleotides matching TRBD1. The CDR3 totals 14 residues. The V and J ends lost 6 bases and 7 bases, in that order; junction bases with no gene match: 6. Germline loops: CDR1 LNHDA, CDR2 SQIVND (reference sequence). The CDR3, as DNA: TGTGCCAGTAGCCGACAGGGAAGAAATTCACCCCTCCACTTT. Its translation is CASSRQGRNSPLHF. Combining the CDR3 with reference TRBV19 and TRBJ1-6 gives the whole variable domain DGGITQSPKYLFRKEGQNVTLSCEQNLNHDAMYWYRQDPGQGLRLIYYSQIVNDFQKGDIAEGYSVSREKKESFPLTVTSAQKNPTAFYLCASSRQGRNSPLHFGNGTRLTVT.

The chain has TRBV28 and TRBJ1-1; D ambiguous. The CDR3 has 13 residues. CDR1 is MDHEN and CDR2 is SYDVKM in the germline V gene. The V end lost 7 bases, the J end lost 4 bases, and 13 bases lay between the germline ends. The CDR3 nucleotides read TGTGCCAGCACCCTGCCAGGAGGCACTGAAGCTTTCTTT. Translated, it gives CASTLPGGTEAFF.

The chain employs TRBV5-4 and TRBJ1-4; the D gene is possibly TRBD1 (6 bases). The V and J ends lost 3 bases and 1 base respectively, with 16 bases between them. The CDR3 contains 17 residues. CDR1 is SGHNT and CDR2 is YYREEE in the germline V gene (reference sequence). This chain's CDR3 is CASSSGGQRETNEKLFF. The CDR3 nucleotides are TGTGCCAGCAGCTCCGGAGGACAGCGAGAAACTAATGAAAAACTGTTTTTT.

The CDR3 DNA follows: TGTGCCAGCAGTTACGCTATAAGGGGAGGTGAAGCTTTCTTT. It encodes CASSYAIRGGEAFF. The chain uses TRBV6-5 and TRBJ1-1, with D maybe TRBD1 (5 bases). Germline-derived CDR1 and CDR2 are MNHEY and SVGAGI. Trimming left V 2 bases short and J 7 bases short, with 14 bases between. The CDR3 is made up of 14 amino acids.

This clone has just one count. The chain combines TRBV12-3 or TRBV12-4 with TRBJ1-4; D ambiguous. V dropped 4 bases and J dropped 5 bases, with 8 bases sitting between them. This CDR3 is 13 amino acids long. This CDR3 reads CASSSQKNEKLFF. Written as DNA, the CDR3 is TGTGCCAGCAGTTCCCAGAAAAATGAAAAACTGTTTTTT.

The chain couples TRBV28 to TRBJ2-1, with D maybe TRBD2 (5 bases). Trimming removed 9 bases from V and 0 bases from J, with 15 bases in between. Looked up from germline, CDR1 is MDHEN and CDR2 is SYDVKM. The CDR3 has 15 amino acids. The CDR3 region has the DNA TGTGCCAGTAAAGGAGGCGGCAGCTCCTACAATGAGCAGTTCTTC. This sequence encodes CASKGGGSSYNEQFF.

The V call is TRBV24-1, the J call TRBJ2-5; a weak D match, TRBD2 (5 bases). The ends were cut back, 4 bases at V and 9 bases at J, with 20 bases in the middle. This CDR3 region has 15 residues. The germline gives CDR1 KGHDR, CDR2 SFDVKD. The CDR3 region is CATSESRSGETPQYF. Written as DNA, the CDR3 is TGTGCCACCAGTGAGTCCAGGTCCGGGGAAACGCCCCAGTACTTC.

The CDR3 region has the DNA TGTGCCAGCAGCCAAAGACTAGCGCCGCGCACAGATACGCAGTATTTT. Its protein is CASSQRLAPRTDTQYF. The chain recombines TRBV14 with TRBJ2-3, with 8 bases identical to TRBD2. V gave up 2 bases and J gave up 1 base; unmatched junction bases: 5. The CDR3 has 16 amino acids. Germline lookup yields CDR1 SGHDN and CDR2 FVKESK.

The rearrangement uses TRBV28 and TRBJ1-4; D might be TRBD1 (6 bases). Per germline, CDR1 MDHEN and CDR2 SYDVKM. The V and J ends lost 7 bases and 10 bases respectively, with 22 bases between them. CDR3 size: 15 residues. This chain's CDR3 is CASTFLGAGAGKLFF. As DNA, the CDR3 is TGTGCCAGCACCTTCTTGGGGGCCGGTGCCGGAAAACTGTTTTTT.

This clone was detected a few times. The chain uses TRBV5-6 and TRBJ1-2; D remains ambiguous. The ends were cut back, 2 bases at V and 4 bases at J, with 12 bases in the middle. Germline V CDR1 and CDR2: SGHDT, YYEEEE. This CDR3 is built from 14 residues. CDR3 loop: CASSLHGSSYGYTF. The CDR3 coding sequence is TGTGCCAGCAGCTTACACGGGTCTAGCTATGGCTACACCTTC. Supplemented by reference TRBV5-6 and TRBJ1-2, the full variable domain reads DAGVTQSPTHLIKTRGQQVTLRCSPKSGHDTVSWYQQALGQGPQFIFQYYEEEERQRGNFPDRFSGHQFPNYSSELNVNALLLGDSALYLCASSLHGSSYGYTFGSGTRLTVV.

V usage is TRBV11-2 and J usage is TRBJ1-6; D is ambiguous. CDR1 SGHAT and CDR2 FQNNGV come from the germline V gene. The CDR3 totals 16 residues. The V end was cut by 3 bases, the J end by 5 bases, with 14 bases between. The CDR3 protein is CASSFQSPRDNSPLHF. In DNA, the CDR3 is TGTGCCAGCAGCTTTCAGTCACCCCGGGATAATTCACCCCTCCACTTT.

The V gene is TRBV6-5, the J gene TRBJ2-3, with D possibly matching TRBD2 (6 bases). Trimming cost V 1 base and J 0 bases, with 11 bases left between them. The CDR3 spans 16 residues. CDR1 and CDR2 (germline): MNHEY, SVGAGI. DNA for the CDR3: TGTGCCAGCAGTTACTTGGTAGGGACTAGCACAGATACGCAGTATTTT. Amino acid sequence: CASSYLVGTSTDTQYF.

This chain connects TRBV2 to TRBJ2-5; TRBD2 matches at 11 bases. CDR1 is SNHLY, CDR2 FYNNEI, per germline. The trim removed 3 bases at V and 6 bases at J, leaving 3 bases unmatched. This CDR3 is built from 14 residues. For the CDR3, the DNA is TGTGCCAGCAGTGACACTAGCGGGAGCCAGACCCAGTACTTC. As protein: CASSDTSGSQTQYF.

This chain joins TRBV25-1 and TRBJ1-2; D unresolved. Trimming stripped 6 bases from V and 10 bases from J, with 12 bases between. The V gene's germline CDR1 is MGHDK and CDR2 SYGVNS. The CDR3 is 11 residues long. CDR3 in amino acids: CASSELELYTF. The CDR3 nucleotides are TGTGCCAGCAGCGAACTTGAGCTCTACACCTTC.

The J gene is TRBJ1-2, the V gene TRBV6-5; D is unresolved. V dropped 6 bases and J dropped 4 bases, with 9 bases sitting between them. Germline loops: CDR1 MNHEY, CDR2 SVGAGI. The CDR3 loop spans 12 amino acids. CDR3 protein: CASSPSSYGYTF. The CDR3 DNA reads TGTGCCAGCAGCCCCTCCAGCTATGGCTACACCTTC.

This chain connects TRBV19 to TRBJ2-4; TRBD1 aligns across 8 bases. Germline CDR1 is LNHDA and CDR2 is SQIVND (reference sequence). This CDR3 is 18 amino acids long. After removal of 6 bases from V and 0 bases from J, the junction contained 13 bases not matched to a gene. This CDR3 is CASSDHTSGQGAKNIQYF. The CDR3 bases are TGTGCCAGTAGCGATCATACAAGCGGACAGGGAGCCAAAAACATTCAGTACTTC.